This T cell receptor beta chain was recorded in a study of OX40 agonist ivuxolimab in advanced cancers. In terms of the full investigation: Ivuxolimab was a fully human IgG2 agonistic monoclonal antibody targeting the costimulatory receptor OX40 (CD134). Intravenous ivuxolimab was administered to patients every 2 weeks at six dose levels: 0.01, 0.1, 0.3, 1.5, 3 and 10 mg/kg. Of the approximately 50 dose-escalation patients, hepatocellular carcinoma was present in about 20, melanoma in roughly 15, renal cell carcinoma in 9 and head and neck cancer in 9. The dose-escalation cohort was 82.7% male with a mean age of roughly 62 years, ranging from 23 to 79. Prior anti-PD-1, anti-PD-L1 or anti-CTLA-4 therapy was permitted, and checkpoint inhibitors had been received by less than 45% of dose-escalation patients. Partial responses occurred in three dose-escalation patients: two with cutaneous melanoma and one with hepatocellular carcinoma. Peripheral TCRbeta sequencing was intended to test whether TCR sequence diversity was altered and clonal T-cell expansion was caused by ivuxolimab. The paper describes the monotherapy dose-escalation part (N of about 55 patients) of the phase I trial of ivuxolimab. What the research found in general, with its limitations: On average, CD8+ T cells showed more expanded clones than CD4+ T cells after ivuxolimab. In the 0.1-3.0 mg/kg groups, partial responders had among the lowest normalized peripheral clonal expansion, particularly in CD8+ T cells. Low levels of normalized T-cell clonal expansion were also seen in some nonresponding patients. At doses of 0.1 to 3.0 mg/kg, clonal expansion of both CD4+ and CD8+ T cells in blood was seen between baseline and week 6. The antigen specificity of the peripheral T cells that underwent clonal expansion was not determined.

The germline V gene (reference sequence) supplies CDR1 SEHNR and CDR2 FQNEAQ. V loses 1 base of germline sequence and J loses 6 bases, and the interval between the two ends is 12 bases. From the cysteine up to the phenylalanine, the CDR3 has a length of 14 residues. Solely the CDR3 DNA is kept, with 42 bases framed from the first base. Genomic DNA was isolated from the sorted cells so that the TCRbeta CDR3 region could be sequenced. The immunoSEQ Assay was used for sequencing of TCRbeta CDR3 regions. In its TCRdb copy, this immuneACCESS table keeps in-frame sequences only and misses some clones. Where compared with another copy, unresolved V genes explain less than half of these, and the others have no known cause. Within this sample are 55,000 to 85,000 clones, with 86% of them counted one time only. The leading ten clones occupy about 2.7% of the sample. Comment on this clone: Its binding antigen is unknown. No much larger clone exists at a distance of one base, and base qualities are not known.

Patients with autoimmune disease history or receiving systemic immunosuppression were excluded from the trial. In every dose cohort, peripheral blood was drawn for TCR sequencing at baseline, cycle 4 day 1, and cycle 7 day 1. Samples came from an open-label, multicenter, first-in-human phase I dose-escalation trial of ivuxolimab. Adults with locally advanced or metastatic head and neck squamous cell, hepatocellular, melanoma or renal cell carcinoma were enrolled in the trial. Before TCR sequencing, CD4+ T cells and CD8+ T cells were sorted from peripheral blood as separate populations. This clonotype was sampled from an adult with an advanced solid tumor such as melanoma, head and neck, liver or kidney cancer. The material was CD4+ or CD8+ T cells sorted from blood, obtained in a trial of the OX40 agonist ivuxolimab. The chain is made from TRBV7-9 and TRBJ1-2, with TRBD1 perhaps the D gene, on 5 matching bases. The CDR3 loop reads CASSLEGLKDGYTF. The nucleotide sequence reads TGTGCCAGCAGCTTAGAGGGGCTTAAAGATGGCTACACCTTC.